The clone carrying this TCR beta chain has just a few counts. No antigen is known for it. The sample is drawn from a study of cytotoxic CD8 clonotypes in ibrutinib-treated CLL. The data were produced by immunoSEQ multiplex PCR, yet TCRdb's version contains in-frame clones alone and is incomplete. Found here are some 170,000 clones, roughly 84% of them singletons; the top ten hold 3% to 3.5%. Germline values: CDR1 MNHEY, CDR2 SVGAGI. The CDR3 is made up of 12 amino acids. V was pared by 8 bases and J by 3 bases, with 10 bases between. General study results and limits: Higher clonality was seen at ibrutinib response and a return toward baseline at progression.

The chain combines TRBV6-5 with TRBJ1-1, with a tentative D call TRBD1 (5 bases). The source material was PBMCs, sampled at disease progression, from a patient treated with ibrutinib. The clonotype was recovered from a human donor with chronic lymphocytic leukemia. The CDR3 spells CASRRGDTEAFF. CDR3 nucleotides: TGTGCCAGCCGACGGGGGGACACTGAAGCTTTCTTT.